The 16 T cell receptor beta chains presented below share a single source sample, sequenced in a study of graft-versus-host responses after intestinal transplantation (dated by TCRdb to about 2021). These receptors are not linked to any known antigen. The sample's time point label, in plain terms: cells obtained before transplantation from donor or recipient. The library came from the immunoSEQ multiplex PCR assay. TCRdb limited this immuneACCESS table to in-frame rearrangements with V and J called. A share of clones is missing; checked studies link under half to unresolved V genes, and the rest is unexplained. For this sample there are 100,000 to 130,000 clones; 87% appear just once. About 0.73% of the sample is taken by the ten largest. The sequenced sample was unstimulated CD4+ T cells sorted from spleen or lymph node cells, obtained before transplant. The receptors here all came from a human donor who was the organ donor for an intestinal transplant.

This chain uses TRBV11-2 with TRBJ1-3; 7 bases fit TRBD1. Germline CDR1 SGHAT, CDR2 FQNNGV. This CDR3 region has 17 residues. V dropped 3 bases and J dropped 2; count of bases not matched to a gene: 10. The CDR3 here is CASSFSHRGSTGNTIYF. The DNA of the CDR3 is TGTGCCAGCAGCTTCAGTCACAGGGGATCGACTGGAAACACCATATATTTT.

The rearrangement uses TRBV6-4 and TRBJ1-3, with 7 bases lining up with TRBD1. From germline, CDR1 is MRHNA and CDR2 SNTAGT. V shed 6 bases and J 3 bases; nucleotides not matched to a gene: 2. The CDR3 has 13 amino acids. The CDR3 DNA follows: TGTGCCAGCAGGACAGGGAGTGGAAACACCATATATTTT. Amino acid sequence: CASRTGSGNTIYF.

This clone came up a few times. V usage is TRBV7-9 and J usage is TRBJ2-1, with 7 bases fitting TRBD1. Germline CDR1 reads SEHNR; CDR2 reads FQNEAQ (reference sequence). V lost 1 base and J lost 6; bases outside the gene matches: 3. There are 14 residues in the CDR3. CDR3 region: CASSLEGQSNEQFF. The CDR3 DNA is TGTGCCAGCAGCTTAGAGGGACAGAGCAATGAGCAGTTCTTC.

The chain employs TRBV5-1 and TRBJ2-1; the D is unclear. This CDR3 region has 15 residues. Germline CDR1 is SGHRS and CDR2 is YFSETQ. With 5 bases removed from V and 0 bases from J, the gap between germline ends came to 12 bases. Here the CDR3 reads CASRIDTYSYNEQFF. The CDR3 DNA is TGCGCCAGCAGAATAGACACGTACTCCTACAATGAGCAGTTCTTC.

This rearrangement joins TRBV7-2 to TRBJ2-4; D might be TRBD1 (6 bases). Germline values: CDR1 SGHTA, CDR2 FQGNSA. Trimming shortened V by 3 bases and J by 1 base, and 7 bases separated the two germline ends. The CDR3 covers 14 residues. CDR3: CASSFDRAKNIQYF. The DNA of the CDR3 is TGTGCCAGCAGCTTCGACAGGGCCAAAAACATTCAGTACTTC.

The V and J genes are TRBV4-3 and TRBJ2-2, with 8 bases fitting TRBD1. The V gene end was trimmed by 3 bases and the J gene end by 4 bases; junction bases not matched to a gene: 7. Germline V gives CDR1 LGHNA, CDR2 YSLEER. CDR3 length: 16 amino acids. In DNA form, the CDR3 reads TGCGCCAGCAGCCATCGACAGGGGACGGCCACCGGGGAGCTGTTTTTT. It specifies CASSHRQGTATGELFF.

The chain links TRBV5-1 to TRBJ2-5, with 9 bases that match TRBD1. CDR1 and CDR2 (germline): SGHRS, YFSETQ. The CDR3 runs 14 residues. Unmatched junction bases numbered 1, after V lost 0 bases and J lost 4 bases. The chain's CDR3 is CASSLGDRAETQYF. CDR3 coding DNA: TGCGCCAGCAGCTTGGGGGACAGGGCAGAGACCCAGTACTTC.

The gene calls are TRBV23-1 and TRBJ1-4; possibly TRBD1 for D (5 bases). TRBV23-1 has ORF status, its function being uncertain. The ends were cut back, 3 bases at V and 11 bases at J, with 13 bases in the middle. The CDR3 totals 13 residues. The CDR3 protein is CASSHRGGEKLFF. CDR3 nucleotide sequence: TGCGCCAGCAGTCATCGAGGAGGGGAGAAACTGTTTTTT.

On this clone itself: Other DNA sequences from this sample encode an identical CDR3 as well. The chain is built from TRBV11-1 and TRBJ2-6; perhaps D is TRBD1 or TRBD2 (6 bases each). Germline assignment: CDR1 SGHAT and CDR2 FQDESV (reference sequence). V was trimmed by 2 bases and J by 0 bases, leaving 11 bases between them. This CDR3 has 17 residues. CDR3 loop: CASSLLGGSSGANVLTF. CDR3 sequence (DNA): TGTGCCAGCAGCTTATTAGGGGGGAGCTCTGGGGCCAACGTCCTGACTTTC.

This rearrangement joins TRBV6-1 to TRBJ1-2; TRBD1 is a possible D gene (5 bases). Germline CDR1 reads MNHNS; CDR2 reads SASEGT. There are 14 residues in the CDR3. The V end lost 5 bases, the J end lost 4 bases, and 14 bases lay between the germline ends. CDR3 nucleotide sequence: TGTGCCAGCAGTATGCAGGGATTTAGCTATGGCTACACCTTC. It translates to CASSMQGFSYGYTF.

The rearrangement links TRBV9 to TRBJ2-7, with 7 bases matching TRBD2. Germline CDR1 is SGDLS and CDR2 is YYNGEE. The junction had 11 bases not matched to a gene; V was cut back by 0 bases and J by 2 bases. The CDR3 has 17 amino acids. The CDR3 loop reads CASSVGSASGPAYEQYF. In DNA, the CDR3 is TGTGCCAGCAGCGTAGGATCGGCTAGCGGACCTGCCTACGAGCAGTACTTC. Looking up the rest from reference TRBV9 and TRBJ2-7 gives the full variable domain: DSGVTQTPKHLITATGQRVTLRCSPRSGDLSVYWYQQSLDQGLQFLIQYYNGEERAKGNILERFSAQQFPDLHSELNLSSLELGDSALYFCASSVGSASGPAYEQYFGPGTRLTVT.

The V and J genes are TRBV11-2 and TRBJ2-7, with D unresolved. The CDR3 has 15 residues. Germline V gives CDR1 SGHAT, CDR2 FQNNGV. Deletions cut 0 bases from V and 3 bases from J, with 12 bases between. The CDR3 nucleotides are TGTGCCAGCAGCTTAGATCACCCCTTGGGCTACGAGCAGTACTTC. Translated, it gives CASSLDHPLGYEQYF.

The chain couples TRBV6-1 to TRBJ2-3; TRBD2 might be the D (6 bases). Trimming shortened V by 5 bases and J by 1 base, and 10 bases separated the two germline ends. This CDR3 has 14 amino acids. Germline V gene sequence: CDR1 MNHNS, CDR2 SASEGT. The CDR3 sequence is CASSLRGGTDTQYF. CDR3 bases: TGTGCCAGCAGTCTACGCGGGGGCACAGATACGCAGTATTTT.

The CDR3 loop reads CASKPTGHSGANVLTF. The CDR3 DNA reads as TGTGCCAGCAAACCGACAGGGCACTCTGGGGCCAACGTCCTGACTTTC. V gene TRBV7-3 combines with J gene TRBJ2-6, with 7 positions matching TRBD1. CDR3 length: 16 residues. Germline CDR1 is SGHTA and CDR2 is FQGTGA. V lost 7 bases, J lost 0 bases, and 6 bases stayed unmatched. Full variable domain (rest looked up from reference TRBV7-3 and TRBJ2-6): GAGVSQTPSNKVTEKGKYVELRCDPISGHTALYWYRQSLGQGPEFLIYFQGTGAADDSGLPNDRFFAVRPEGSVSTLKIQRTERGDSAVYLCASKPTGHSGANVLTFGAGSRLTVL.

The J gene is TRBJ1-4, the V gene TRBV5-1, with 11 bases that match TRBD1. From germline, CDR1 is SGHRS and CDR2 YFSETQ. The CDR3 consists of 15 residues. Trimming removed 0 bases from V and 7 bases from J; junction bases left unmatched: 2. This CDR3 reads CASSLAGTGGEKLFF. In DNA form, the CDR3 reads TGCGCCAGCAGCTTGGCGGGGACAGGGGGTGAAAAACTGTTTTTT.

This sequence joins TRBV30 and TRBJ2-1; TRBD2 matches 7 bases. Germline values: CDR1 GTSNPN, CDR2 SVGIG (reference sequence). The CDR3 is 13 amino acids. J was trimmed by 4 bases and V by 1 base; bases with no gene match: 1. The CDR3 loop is CAWSGGGYNEQFF. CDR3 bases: TGTGCCTGGAGTGGCGGGGGTTACAATGAGCAGTTCTTC.